This T cell receptor beta chain was obtained from a study of CD8+ T cells in alopecia areata (dated by TCRdb to the late 2010s). About the study as a whole: Treated patients were enrolled in an open-label pilot trial of oral tofacitinib at 5 to 10 mg twice daily for moderate-to-severe alopecia areata. Patients stayed on tofacitinib for 6 to 18 months and then had 6 months of follow-up off drug so that delayed response and recurrence could be assessed. To study T cell clonal expansion in alopecia areata, the researchers applied high-throughput TCRbeta sequencing to both the C3H/HeJ mouse model and human patients. In humans, TCRbeta sequencing was performed on scalp tissue and on sorted CD4+ and CD8+ peripheral blood T cells from healthy controls and from patients with patchy or totalis/universalis alopecia areata. Tofacitinib-treated patients had biopsies at baseline and at 4 and 24 weeks of treatment, with a later scalp biopsy in several patients. Clonality in the scalp was compared among normal scalp (n=4), patchy alopecia areata scalp (n=8), and alopecia totalis/universalis scalp (n=8). RNA came from the PAXgene miRNA kit for fixed scalp, the miRNeasy kit for PBMCs, and the RNeasy kit for mouse skin. immunoSEQ multiplex PCR using 35 Vbeta forward primers and 13 Jbeta reverse primers was used to amplify TCRbeta CDR3 regions. Overall study outcomes, separate from this receptor: Resident alphabeta T cells in normal human skin are also sequenced, complicating scalp TCR repertoire analysis, unlike mouse skin dominated by gammadelta T cells. Compared with mice, TCR sequences shared between patients were less clear, possibly partly because of HLA diversity across the patient population. Lesional scalp, especially in alopecia totalis/universalis, showed higher clonality and more expanded CD8+ clones than normal scalp, suggesting antigenic drive.

Library generation was performed with the immunoSEQ multiplex PCR assay. RNA was extracted from all samples and reverse transcribed into cDNA as template for TCR sequencing. First-strand cDNA was synthesized using SuperScript III with a 2:1 mix of oligo-dT and random hexamers. A synthetic immune receptor repertoire was used to gauge amplification bias, and whatever bias remained was removed computationally. The study's own analysis went as follows. Raw reads were preprocessed to remove errors, and CDR3 was defined by IMGT conventions from the conserved cysteine to phenylalanine. Clonality was computed by normalizing Shannon entropy by log2 of the number of productive unique TCRs and subtracting the result from 1. CD4 or CD8 identity of scalp clones was inferred by cross-referencing scalp TCRbeta sequences with sorted blood CD4 and CD8 repertoires. TCRdb mirrors the immuneACCESS table, restricted to in-frame sequences. Some clones are absent from its copies; in checked studies, under half trace to an unresolved V gene, and the reason for the others is unknown. V, J and clone size derive from that table, while D and trimming were established from the DNA sequence. Within this sample are 150,000 to 200,000 clones, with about 70% of them counted one time only. The leading ten clones occupy over 9.5% of the sample.

In the case of this clone: Its antigen is still unknown. No qualities accompany the bases; no much larger clone lies one base away.

Reading the germline V gene (reference sequence) gives CDR1 GTSNPN and CDR2 SVGIG. Including cysteine and phenylalanine, the CDR3 has 12 amino acids. Of the read, only the CDR3 DNA is kept; its 36 bases are in frame from base 1. Cut back by 4 bases and 10 bases, the V and J ends lie 14 bases apart. Read against the paper, the sample's time point label means: baseline before oral tofacitinib. Lesional scalp punch biopsies and peripheral blood were obtained from alopecia areata patients. PBMCs were isolated by density centrifugation and stained for CD3, CD4 and CD8, and CD4+ and CD8+ T cells were sorted on a FACSAria.

The receptor's source is a human donor with alopecia areata. The V and J segments used are TRBV30 and TRBJ2-1; the D gene is perhaps TRBD2, on 6 matching bases. Sample: CD8+ T cells sorted from blood, taken at week 0. The CDR3: CAWTSPGVEQFF. The DNA sequence is given as TGTGCCTGGACCTCCCCGGGAGTAGAGCAGTTCTTC.